Listed below are T cell receptor beta chains from one sample, sequenced in a study of PD-1 blockade in classical Hodgkin lymphoma. The assay was immunoSEQ multiplex PCR, and TCRdb's table has in-frame clones only and misses some. The profile shows some 100,000 clones, approximately 92% of them singletons. Sequencing used peripheral blood mononuclear cells (PBMCs), obtained at baseline. The receptors were sampled from a human donor with classical Hodgkin lymphoma. Each CDR3 is given without its conserved first and last residue.

V	J	CDR3
TRBV30	TRBJ1-1	AWSVGHGRTEAF
TRBV28	TRBJ2-5	ASRADRGGLETQY
TRBV5-4	TRBJ2-7	ASSLFPDEQY
TRBV13	TRBJ2-5	ASSFTGLAQETQY
TRBV15	TRBJ1-1	ATSSGDRAPNTEAF
TRBV19	TRBJ2-7	ASSNGRDEQY
TRBV11-2	TRBJ1-5	ASSVDRDRVQPQH
TRBV2	TRBJ2-7	ASRDRGDEQY
TRBV5-1	TRBJ1-1	ASSLEVRNGAEAF
TRBV18	TRBJ1-2	ASSPYGAMKSYGYT
TRBV2	TRBJ1-2	ASSEIGARYGYT